The 9 T cell receptor beta chains below come from one sample, sequenced in a study of shared clonotypes between healthy human individuals. Repertoires were generated with immunoSEQ multiplex PCR, while TCRdb's copy carries only in-frame clones and drops some. The profile shows about 960,000 clones, over 60% of them singletons. Sequenced material: memory CD4+ T cells sorted from blood. Described subset: CD45RA-negative fraction. The receptors here all came from a man aged 18-30 years in good health.

The chain joins TRBV5-8 to TRBJ2-7, with 10 bases aligning to TRBD2. The ends lost 4 bases at V and 5 bases at J; junction bases unmatched: 15. Germline CDR1 SGHTS, CDR2 YDEGEE. The CDR3 is made up of 17 amino acids. The CDR3 here is CASSPRGQAGGSHEQYF. The CDR3 nucleotides read TGTGCCAGCAGCCCCAGGGGTCAAGCGGGAGGGTCTCACGAGCAGTACTTC.

The V and J genes are TRBV2 and TRBJ1-2; D is undetermined. The V gene's germline CDR1 is SNHLY and CDR2 FYNNEI. This CDR3 contains 14 residues. Trimming removed 7 bases at V and 5 bases at J, with 17 bases between. Here the CDR3 reads CASTLDLISYGYTF. The CDR3 DNA follows: TGTGCCAGCACCCTGGATCTGATATCTTATGGCTACACCTTC. Drawing the rest from reference TRBV2 and TRBJ1-2, the complete variable domain is EPEVTQTPSHQVTQMGQEVILRCVPISNHLYFYWYRQILGQKVEFLVSFYNNEISEKSEIFDDQFSVERPDGSNFTLKIRSTKLEDSAMYFCASTLDLISYGYTFGSGTRLTVV.

In its sample, this clone was seen a few times. CDR3 sequence reads: CASSSQDRAGGTQYF. The CDR3 DNA sequence: TGCGCCAGCAGCTCCCAAGACAGGGCAGGGGGTACGCAGTATTTT. The V and J genes are TRBV5-1 and TRBJ2-3; TRBD1 agrees at 7 bases. CDR1 and CDR2 from the germline V gene are SGHRS and YFSETQ. V shed 3 bases and J 8 bases; nucleotides not matched to a gene: 12. The CDR3 totals 15 residues.

This chain links TRBV18 with TRBJ2-2; 7 bases fit TRBD1. Losses at the gene ends were 4 bases for V and 6 bases for J; bases not matched to a gene: 8. CDR1 is KGHSH, CDR2 LQKENI, per germline. This CDR3 spans 15 amino acids. The CDR3 region has the DNA TGTGCCAGCTCACGACTAACGACAGGGTCCGGGGAGCTGTTTTTT. Its translation is CASSRLTTGSGELFF.

This clone was detected only a few times. The chain couples TRBV10-3 to TRBJ1-1; 8 bases map to TRBD1. V lost 6 bases to trimming and J lost 1 base; unmatched junction nucleotides: 4. CDR3 length: 14 residues. CDR1 is ENHRY, CDR2 SYGVKD, per germline. CDR3 sequence reads: CAIRNGQGNTEAFF. The CDR3 coding sequence is TGTGCCATCAGGAATGGACAGGGGAACACTGAAGCTTTCTTT.

This clone was seen a handful of times. J is TRBJ2-5 and V is TRBV19; D gene unclear. Germline V CDR1 and CDR2: LNHDA, SQIVND (reference sequence). There are 13 residues in the CDR3. Trimming stripped 1 base from V and 1 base from J, with 4 bases between. In DNA, the CDR3 is TGTGCCAGTAGTATAGGGGCCCAAGAGACCCAGTACTTC. Encoded protein: CASSIGAQETQYF.

The CDR3, as DNA: TGTGCCAGCAACCTACGACTGTACAATGAGCAGTTCTTC. Protein: CASNLRLYNEQFF. The V and J genes are TRBV2 and TRBJ2-1; D not certain. CDR1 is SNHLY and CDR2 is FYNNEI in the germline V gene. V was trimmed by 7 bases and J by 4 bases, leaving 11 bases between them. This CDR3 has 13 amino acids.

The V and J genes are TRBV11-1 and TRBJ2-1, with 12 bases that match TRBD2. Trimming took 6 bases from V and 0 from J; bases not matched to a gene: 9. The germline V gene encodes CDR1 SGHAT and CDR2 FQDESV (reference sequence). The CDR3 consists of 18 residues. The CDR3 is CASRQLAGGLNSYNEQFF. The DNA for the CDR3 is TGTGCCAGCAGGCAACTAGCGGGGGGCTTAAACTCCTACAATGAGCAGTTCTTC.

This clone appeared once. The V and J genes are TRBV15 and TRBJ2-2, with D possibly called TRBD1 or TRBD2 (5 bases each). Trimming pared 5 bases from V and 1 base from J, leaving 23 bases between. This CDR3 contains 19 residues. Germline values: CDR1 LNHNV, CDR2 YYDKDF (reference sequence). The DNA for the CDR3 is TGTGCCACCAGCCCGAGACGACTGACCGGGACGGGGAACACCGGGGAGCTGTTTTTT. Translating gives CATSPRRLTGTGNTGELFF.